The 6 T cell receptor beta chains given below trace back to one sample, sequenced in a study of OX40 agonist ivuxolimab in advanced cancers. Profiling relied on immunoSEQ multiplex PCR, and the TCRdb table lists in-frame clones only, not all of them. The repertoire consists of tens of thousands of clones, with around 86% occurring once and the leading ten covering roughly 27%. The sequencing used CD4+ or CD8+ T cells sorted from blood, collected in a trial of the OX40 agonist ivuxolimab. These receptors were collected from an adult with an advanced solid tumor such as melanoma, head and neck, liver or kidney cancer.

The V gene is TRBV13, the J gene TRBJ2-5, with no clear D. Trimming removed 5 bases from V and 5 bases from J, with 12 bases in between. The CDR3 is 13 amino acids. In germline, CDR1 is PRHDT, CDR2 FYEKMQ (reference sequence). The CDR3: CASSRALDETQYF. In DNA, the CDR3 is TGTGCCAGCAGCCGAGCATTAGATGAGACCCAGTACTTC.

This clone was counted a single time. The V gene is TRBV19, the J gene TRBJ2-2, with D perhaps TRBD2 (7 bases). V lost 7 bases to trimming and J lost 4 bases, with 16 bases between them. The length of the CDR3 is 15 residues. CDR1 LNHDA and CDR2 SQIVND come from the germline V gene (reference sequence). The CDR3 DNA reads as TGTGCCAGTAATACAGGGCCGGGGGGCACCGGGGAGCTGTTTTTT. This codes for CASNTGPGGTGELFF.

The chain couples TRBV4-1 to TRBJ2-1; possible D gene TRBD1, 5 bases. V lost 9 bases to trimming and J lost 6 bases, with 9 bases between them. Germline V gene lookup returns CDR1 MGHRA and CDR2 YSYEKL. The CDR3 spans 11 residues. CDR3: CASRQTNEQFF. The CDR3 DNA sequence: TGCGCCAGTCGACAGACCAATGAGCAGTTCTTC.

Here the CDR3 DNA reads TGTGCCAGCACCACGCAGGGAATGCCCCAGCATTTT. Residues: CASTTQGMPQHF. The chain couples TRBV27 to TRBJ1-5, with D maybe TRBD1 (5 bases). Germline V CDR1 and CDR2: MNHEY, SMNVEV (reference sequence). The CDR3 spans 12 residues. V was clipped by 7 bases and J by 9 bases, with 13 bases between them.

This chain joins TRBV6-5 and TRBJ1-1; TRBD1 agrees at 7 bases. CDR1 and CDR2 from the germline V gene are MNHEY and SVGAGI. The CDR3 runs 15 residues. V lost 2 bases to trimming and J lost 4 bases; unmatched junction nucleotides: 7. CDR3 nucleotide sequence: TGTGCCAGCAGTTACACGGGGACAGCGGGCACTGAAGCTTTCTTT. Protein product: CASSYTGTAGTEAFF.

The CDR3 sequence: CASSVAGQGKYEQYF. In nucleotides, the CDR3 is TGTGCCAGCAGCGTAGCGGGACAGGGGAAATACGAGCAGTACTTC. This chain joins TRBV9 and TRBJ2-7; TRBD1 aligns across 10 bases. The V gene end was trimmed by 0 bases and the J gene end by 4 bases; junction bases not matched to a gene: 4. Germline values: CDR1 SGDLS, CDR2 YYNGEE. The CDR3 is made up of 15 amino acids.